These 15 T cell receptor beta chains came from one sample sequenced in a study of response to subunit inactivated influenza vaccine (dated by TCRdb to between 2017 and 2018). Library preparation employed RT-PCR. TCRdb records Illumina HiSeq 2500 as the sequencer. In TCRdb, the public reads were trimmed at Q25 with fastp and aligned with MiXCR, with productive beta chains retained. When rows share a CDR3 protein, they turn into one entry using the most common DNA and genes. For this sample there are some 640,000 distinct CDR3 sequences; 14% appear just once. Of the sample, around 6.5% falls within the top ten clones. The sample was PBMCs from blood, taken approximately 15 days before vaccination. The origin of the receptors is a man aged 45 to 65 who received an inactivated influenza vaccine. Donor details come from another sample of the same person, matched by shared clones.

A note on this clonotype: A much larger clone is a single base away; this may be a read error. The CDR3 nucleotides are TGTGCCAGCAGGGGAGGGGACGTACAATTAGACATTCAGTACTTC. Translated, it gives CASRGGDVQLDIQYF. The rearrangement links TRBV12-3 or TRBV12-4 to TRBJ2-4; TRBD2 matches at 7 bases. Unmatched junction bases numbered 13, after V lost 6 bases and J lost 8 bases. This CDR3 has 15 amino acids.

This clonotype was detected ten times or more. The chain couples TRBV30 to TRBJ2-4, with D perhaps TRBD1 or TRBD2 (5 bases each). Looked up from germline, CDR1 is GTSNPN and CDR2 is SVGIG (reference sequence). V lost 8 bases and J 3 bases, leaving 17 bases between the germline ends. The CDR3 extends over 14 amino acids. For the CDR3, the DNA is TGTGCCGTGGACCCGCGAGGGGACAAAAACATTCAGTACTTC. Amino acid sequence: CAVDPRGDKNIQYF.

The chain joins TRBV6-5 to TRBJ1-1, with no clear D. V gave up 2 bases and J gave up 3 bases, with 13 bases separating them. Germline CDR1 MNHEY, CDR2 SVGAGI. This CDR3 is built from 15 residues. The CDR3 loop is CASSYAGFADTEAFF. In DNA form, the CDR3 reads TGTGCCAGCAGTTACGCTGGGTTCGCCGACACTGAAGCTTTCTTT.

This clonotype was observed many times. The V gene is TRBV7-9, the J gene TRBJ2-1; D ambiguous. CDR1 SEHNR and CDR2 FQNEAQ come from the germline V gene (reference sequence). This CDR3 region has 11 residues. V was clipped by 2 bases and J by 9 bases, with 5 bases between them. DNA for the CDR3: TGTGCCAGCAGCTTATTCAGTGAGCAGTTCTTC. Translation gives CASSLFSEQFF.

The chain has TRBV25-1 and TRBJ2-3; D not certain. The germline CDR1 and CDR2 sequences are MGHDK and SYGVNS. V gave up 4 bases and J gave up 2 bases, with 13 bases separating them. The CDR3 is 15 residues long. This CDR3 reads CASSGFPKLTDTQYF. CDR3 in DNA: TGTGCCAGCAGTGGATTCCCGAAGCTCACAGATACGCAGTATTTT.

This clonotype has a count of ten or more. The gene calls are TRBV25-1 and TRBJ1-1, with TRBD1 identical over 8 bases. After removal of 3 bases from V and 4 bases from J, the junction contained 4 bases not matched to a gene. The CDR3 runs to 14 residues. The V gene's germline CDR1 is MGHDK and CDR2 SYGVNS. The CDR3 nucleotides are TGTGCCAGCAGTGACACAGGGGGTAGCACTGAAGCTTTCTTT. This gives the protein CASSDTGGSTEAFF.

The table lists this clonotype with many counts. The chain combines TRBV6-5 with TRBJ2-5; 10 nucleotides line up with TRBD1. The germline CDR1 and CDR2 sequences are MNHEY and SVGAGI. CDR3 size: 16 residues. V was pared by 0 bases and J by 0 bases, with 1 base of the junction left unmatched. The CDR3 nucleotides are TGTGCCAGCAGTTACTCGGACAGGGGGTACCAAGAGACCCAGTACTTC. Its protein product is CASSYSDRGYQETQYF.

V usage is TRBV20-1 and J usage is TRBJ2-5; 9 bases map to TRBD1. The germline V gene encodes CDR1 DFQATT and CDR2 SNEGSKA (reference sequence). V shed 1 base and J 0 bases; nucleotides not matched to a gene: 3. The CDR3 contains 15 residues. The CDR3 loop reads CSARGRTGDQETQYF. The CDR3 DNA follows: TGCAGTGCTAGAGGGAGGACAGGGGACCAAGAGACCCAGTACTTC.

This chain joins TRBV12-3 or TRBV12-4 and TRBJ2-1; D unresolved. With 2 bases removed from V and 6 bases from J, the gap between germline ends came to 8 bases. The CDR3 runs to 13 residues. The CDR3 loop is CASSLLTGNEQFF. The DNA of the CDR3 is TGTGCCAGCAGTTTATTAACCGGCAATGAGCAGTTCTTC.

This clonotype was counted a few times. The V call is TRBV15, the J call TRBJ2-3, with D possibly called TRBD1 or TRBD2 (5 bases each). The germline gives CDR1 LNHNV, CDR2 YYDKDF (reference sequence). This CDR3 region has 16 residues. Deletions cut 4 bases from V and 0 bases from J, with 14 bases between. CDR3 nucleotides: TGTGCCACCAGCAAGGGACCGAATTATAGCACAGATACGCAGTATTTT. Its protein product is CATSKGPNYSTDTQYF. Full variable domain (missing parts from reference TRBV15 and TRBJ2-3): DAMVIQNPRYQVTQFGKPVTLSCSQTLNHNVMYWYQQKSSQAPKLLFHYYDKDFNNEADTPDNFQSRRPNTSFCFLDIRSPGLGDTAMYLCATSKGPNYSTDTQYFGPGTRLTVL.

The chain links TRBV14 to TRBJ1-2; D remains ambiguous. This CDR3 contains 14 residues. Germline CDR1 is SGHDN and CDR2 is FVKESK. V was shortened by 3 bases and J by 6 bases, with 14 bases between the two germline ends. The CDR3 loop reads CASSQAVGRDGYTF. CDR3 coding DNA: TGTGCCAGCAGCCAGGCAGTAGGTCGGGATGGCTACACCTTC.

The V gene is TRBV3-1, the J gene TRBJ2-7; D is possibly TRBD2 (6 bases). The V and J ends lost 2 bases and 2 bases respectively, with 7 bases between them. Germline V lookup: CDR1 LGHDT, CDR2 YNNKEL (reference sequence). The CDR3 contains 13 residues. The CDR3: CASSQLAAYEQYF. The DNA for the CDR3 is TGTGCCAGCAGCCAATTAGCGGCCTACGAGCAGTACTTC.

This clonotype was seen more than once but under ten times. The chain uses TRBV6-1 and TRBJ2-6; D is ambiguous. V lost 7 bases, J lost 0 bases, and 4 bases lay in between. The germline CDR1 and CDR2 sequences are MNHNS and SASEGT. The CDR3 covers 13 residues. CDR3 nucleotide sequence: TGTGCCAGCACGCTCTCTGGGGCCAACGTCCTGACTTTC. It yields the protein CASTLSGANVLTF.

This clonotype showed up many times. The gene calls are TRBV12-3 or TRBV12-4 and TRBJ2-2; possibly TRBD2 for D (5 bases). This CDR3 is 12 amino acids long. Trimming removed 2 bases from V and 7 bases from J, with 5 bases in between. The CDR3 DNA follows: TGTGCCAGCAGTTTAACTAGCGGGGAGCTGTTTTTT. It codes for CASSLTSGELFF.

There are many counts of this clonotype. This rearrangement joins TRBV12-3 or TRBV12-4 to TRBJ2-7, with TRBD1 identical over 12 bases. V shed 6 bases, J shed 6 bases, and the junction held 9 bases outside the gene matches. This CDR3 has 15 residues. CDR3 protein: CASSPGTGGFAEQYF. The DNA of the CDR3 is TGTGCCAGCAGCCCCGGGACAGGGGGCTTCGCCGAGCAGTACTTC.